This section outlines one T cell receptor (beta chain) sequence together with its context. Its antigen is still unknown. The germline V gene encodes CDR1 MGHDK and CDR2 SYGVNS. This CDR3 has 18 amino acids. V lost 4 bases, J lost 2 bases, and 10 bases stayed unmatched. RNA transcripts yielded amplified TCR beta CDR3 regions. TCR CDR3 underwent first-round RT-PCR with the HTBI primer set. MiXCR was run by TCRdb on the multiplex PCR reads, yielding one entry per CDR3 protein. The sample includes around 660,000 distinct CDR3 sequences, 45% of them seen just once. This sample stems from a study of T cells in Graves' hyperthyroidism and ophthalmopathy. General study results and limits: Blood also showed most of the thyroid clonotypes that were expanded above 0.001.

The chain recombines TRBV25-1 with TRBJ1-5; 11 bases line up with TRBD1. The sample taken for sequencing was peripheral blood or thyroid tissue (not recorded which). This TCR was sampled from an adult man with Graves' disease, either hyperthyroidism or ophthalmopathy (not recorded which). In DNA, the CDR3 is TGTGCCAGCAGTGCGCCGGACAGGGGGCGCGGTGGCAATCAGCCCCAGCATTTT. Protein product: CASSAPDRGRGGNQPQHF.